A single sample is the source of the 4 T cell receptor beta chains below, sequenced in a study of neurological immune-mediated disorders. TCRdb fed the 5' RACE reads into MiXCR, producing one record per CDR3 protein. The sample lists some 53,000 distinct CDR3 sequences, approximately 17% occurring once. The sample taken for sequencing was PBMCs. The origin of the receptors is a man in his 60s in good health.

Note on this clonotype: Being one base from a much bigger clone, this may be a read error. This chain's CDR3 is CASRRGFDAVRAFEQYF. The CDR3, as DNA: TGTGCCAGCAGACGGGGGTTTGATGCGGTACGGGCCTTCGAGCAGTACTTC. The chain uses TRBV6-2 or TRBV6-3 and TRBJ2-7; a weak D match, TRBD2 (6 bases). The ends were cut back, 6 bases at V and 6 bases at J, with 27 bases in the middle. Per germline, CDR1 MNHEY and CDR2 SVGEGT. This CDR3 has 17 residues.

Points on this clonotype: A single base separates this from a much larger clone, so it may be a read error. Given the absence of the conserved phenylalanine or tryptophan at the CDR3 end, a read error is likely. The chain has TRBV7-2 and TRBJ2-7; 8 bases line up with TRBD1. V was clipped by 1 base and J by 3 bases; unmatched bases: 2. CDR1 is SGHTA and CDR2 is FQGNSA in the germline V gene. The CDR3 totals 14 residues. CDR3 sequence (DNA): TGTGCCAGCAGCTTAGGGGACAGGCGCTACGAGCAGTACCTC. It encodes CASSLGDRRYEQYL.

At least ten counts were recorded for this clonotype. The chain recombines TRBV4-2 with TRBJ2-7, with 14 bases identical to TRBD2. CDR1 and CDR2 (germline): LGHNA, YNFKEQ. V lost 4 bases and J lost 0; bases outside the gene matches: 2. The CDR3 consists of 16 residues. As DNA, the CDR3 is TGTGCCAGCAGCCCCGGACTAGCGGGAGGCTCCTACGAGCAGTACTTC. Protein: CASSPGLAGGSYEQYF.

This clonotype was detected ten times or more. In DNA form, the CDR3 reads TGCAGTGCTAGAGGGCCCGTTGTTAAGGGAGGAGGGAATGAGCAGTTCTTC. Amino acid sequence: CSARGPVVKGGGNEQFF. V gene TRBV20-1 combines with J gene TRBJ2-1, with a possible D match to TRBD2 (6 bases). The CDR3 consists of 17 residues. The germline V gene has CDR1 DFQATT and CDR2 SNEGSKA (reference sequence). V lost 1 base and J 7 bases, leaving 23 bases between the germline ends.